The rows below give T cell receptor beta chains drawn from one sample of a study of CD8 T cells in ankylosing spondylitis. TCRdb processed the 5' RACE reads anew with MiXCR; each CDR3 protein has one entry. The table shows about 420,000 distinct CDR3 sequences, with about a fifth occurring only once. Sample: blood, either unsorted or a sorted T cell fraction (not recorded which). These receptors all stem from a male donor with ankylosing spondylitis. Each CDR3 is given with its conserved first and last residue. D genes are given only for firm matches. Some rows mark clone size as missing; the rest say once, few, many or name a class of expanded clone.

size,D,J,V,CDR3,DNA
few,TRBD2,TRBJ2-2,TRBV9,CASSVLAGANTGELFF,TGTGCCAGCAGCGTTTTAGCGGGAGCGAACACCGGGGAGCTGTTTTTT
many,NA,TRBJ2-1,TRBV5-1,CASSLEPSLYEQFF,TGCGCCAGCAGCTTGGAGCCTAGTCTCTATGAGCAGTTCTTC
NA,NA,TRBJ2-1,TRBV6-1,CASYPSLLRYNEQFF,TGTGCCAGCTACCCCTCCCTATTAAGATACAATGAGCAGTTCTTC
many,NA,TRBJ2-7,TRBV29-1,CSVGGAYYEQYF,TGCAGCGTCGGTGGGGCCTACTACGAGCAGTACTTC
few,TRBD2,TRBJ2-7,TRBV20-1,CSARTSGWPPYF,TGCAGTGCTAGGACTAGCGGGTGGCCACCGTACTTC
NA,TRBD2,TRBJ2-1,TRBV3-1,CASSQVGRAWDEQFF,TGTGCCAGCAGCCAAGTCGGGAGGGCCTGGGATGAGCAGTTCTTC
once,NA,TRBJ2-5,TRBV5-4,CASSLSGIETQYF,TGTGCCAGCAGCTTGTCAGGGATAGAGACCCAGTACTTC
few,TRBD2,TRBJ2-3,TRBV20-1,CSAQSYGTSGRAGDTQYF,TGCAGTGCTCAAAGCTATGGGACTAGCGGGAGGGCAGGAGATACGCAGTATTTT
NA,TRBD2,TRBJ2-1,TRBV5-6,CASSFMRTSGLGNEQFF,TGTGCCAGCAGCTTCATGAGGACTAGCGGACTTGGGAATGAGCAGTTCTTC
few,NA,TRBJ2-5,TRBV29-1,CSGVGQRETQYF,TGCAGCGGGGTGGGGCAGCGAGAGACCCAGTACTTC
many,TRBD2,TRBJ2-7,TRBV29-1,CSVRWGEKRGPYEQYF,TGCAGCGTACGCTGGGGAGAAAAGCGGGGTCCCTACGAGCAGTACTTC
NA,NA,TRBJ1-1,TRBV27,CASSFQDRNTEAFF,TGTGCCAGCAGTTTCCAAGATCGGAACACTGAAGCTTTCTTT
NA,NA,TRBJ2-7,TRBV20-1,CSARTASDSYEQYF,TGCAGTGCTAGGACTGCGAGCGACAGCTACGAGCAGTACTTC
NA,NA,TRBJ2-5,TRBV14,CASSLKRSKQETQYF,TGTGCCAGCAGCCTAAAGCGGAGTAAACAAGAGACCCAGTACTTC
NA,TRBD2,TRBJ2-5,TRBV20-1,CSAQGLAGGRGETQYF,TGCAGTGCGCAGGGACTAGCGGGAGGTAGGGGTGAGACCCAGTACTTC
few,TRBD2,TRBJ2-1,TRBV4-1,CASSQTGLAGADSYNEQFF,TGCGCCAGCAGCCAAACCGGGTTAGCGGGAGCCGACTCCTACAATGAGCAGTTCTTC
NA,NA,TRBJ1-2,TRBV21-1,CASTEGGYGYTF,TGTGCCAGCACTGAGGGGGGCTATGGCTACACCTTC
NA,TRBD1,TRBJ2-7,TRBV20-1,CSARDPGQGYSEQYF,TGCAGTGCTAGAGACCCGGGACAGGGATACAGCGAGCAGTACTTC
NA,NA,TRBJ2-3,TRBV12-3/TRBV12-4,CASSVVPSATDTQYF,TGTGCCAGCAGTGTCGTCCCTAGCGCCACAGATACGCAGTATTTT